This T cell receptor (beta chain) was captured in a study of blood T cell repertoires in COVID-19. The wider study: From the United States, Italy and Spain came samples of acute and convalescent COVID-19. Sample material is recorded as cDNA or gDNA derived from T cells, B-cell-depleted T cells, or PBMCs.

Authors' methods: It was from reference gene primer amplification that nucleated cell counts were estimated. TCRdb keeps only in-frame clones here, not all; method: immunoSEQ multiplex PCR. Clone size and the V and J calls come from that table; the DNA yielded D and trimming. The table records about 89,000 clones, roughly 78% of them present only once. In this sample, this clone turned up once. CDR3 length: 15 amino acids. Germline loops: CDR1 SEHNR, CDR2 FQNEAQ (reference sequence). Trimming removed 5 bases at V and 1 base at J, with 12 bases between. The chain has TRBV7-9 and TRBJ1-5, with D possibly matching TRBD1 (5 bases). Sequenced input: peripheral blood. This receptor was taken from an elderly woman with acute or convalescent COVID-19. Here the CDR3 reads CASSPRGGSNQPQHF. The CDR3 DNA sequence: TGTGCCAGCAGCCCCCGGGGGGGGAGCAATCAGCCCCAGCATTTT.